This TCR beta chain was recorded in a study of type 1 regulatory T cells. Study in general: An in vitro protocol generated T-allo10, a Tr1-enriched, alloantigen-specific CD4 T cell product.

Turning to this clonotype: Its antigen is not identified.

Regarding the study as a whole: Compared with non-Tr1 cells, Tr1 cells showed a narrower TCR repertoire.

TCRdb passed the reads through MiXCR, listing each CDR3 protein once. This table has tens of thousands of distinct CDR3 sequences, around 21% appearing once. The CDR3 covers 14 residues. J was trimmed by 3 bases and V by 7 bases; bases with no gene match: 7. The sequence derives from a human donor in good health. V is TRBV12-3 or TRBV12-4 and J is TRBJ2-5; 8 nucleotides match TRBD2. Sequencing used cultured type 1 regulatory T (Tr1) cells, either the whole culture or a sorted fraction (not recorded which). The CDR3 protein is CASNLSGDEETQYF. As DNA, the CDR3 is TGTGCCAGCAATCTTAGCGGGGACGAAGAGACCCAGTACTTC.